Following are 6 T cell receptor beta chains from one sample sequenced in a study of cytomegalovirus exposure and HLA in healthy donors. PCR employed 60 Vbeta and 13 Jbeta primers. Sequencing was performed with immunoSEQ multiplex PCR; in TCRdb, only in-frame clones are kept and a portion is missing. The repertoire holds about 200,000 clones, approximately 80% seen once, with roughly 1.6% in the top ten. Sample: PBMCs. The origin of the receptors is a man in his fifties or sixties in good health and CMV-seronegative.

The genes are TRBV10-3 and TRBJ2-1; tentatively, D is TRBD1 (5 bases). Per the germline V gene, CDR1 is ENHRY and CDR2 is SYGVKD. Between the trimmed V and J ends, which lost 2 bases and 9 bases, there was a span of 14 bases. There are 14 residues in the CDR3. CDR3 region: CAISEGDPRGEQFF. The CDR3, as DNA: TGTGCCATCAGTGAGGGTGACCCTAGGGGTGAGCAGTTCTTC.

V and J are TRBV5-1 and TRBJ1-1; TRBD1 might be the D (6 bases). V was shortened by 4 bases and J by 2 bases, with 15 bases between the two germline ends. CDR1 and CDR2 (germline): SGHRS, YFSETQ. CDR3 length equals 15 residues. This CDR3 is CASSPKDSLNTEAFF. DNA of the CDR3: TGCGCCAGCAGCCCGAAGGACAGCCTAAACACTGAAGCTTTCTTT.

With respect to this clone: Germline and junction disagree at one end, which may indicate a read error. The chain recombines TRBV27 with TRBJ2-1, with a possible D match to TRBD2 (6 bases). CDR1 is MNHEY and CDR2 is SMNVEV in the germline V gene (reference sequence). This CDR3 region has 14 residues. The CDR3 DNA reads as TGTGCCGGCAGTACTGGACTATCCTACAATGAGCAGTTCTTC. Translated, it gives CAGSTGLSYNEQFF.

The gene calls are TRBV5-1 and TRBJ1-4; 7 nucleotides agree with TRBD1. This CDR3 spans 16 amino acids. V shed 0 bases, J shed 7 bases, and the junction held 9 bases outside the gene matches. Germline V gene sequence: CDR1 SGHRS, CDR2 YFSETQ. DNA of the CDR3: TGCGCCAGCAGCTTGGGACAGGGACAGTTCGGTGAAAAACTGTTTTTT. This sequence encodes CASSLGQGQFGEKLFF.

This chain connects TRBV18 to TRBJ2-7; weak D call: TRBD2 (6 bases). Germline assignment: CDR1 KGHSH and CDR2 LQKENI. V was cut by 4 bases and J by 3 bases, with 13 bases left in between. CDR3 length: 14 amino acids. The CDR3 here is CASSRGDLGYEQYF. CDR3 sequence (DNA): TGTGCCAGCTCACGCGGGGACTTGGGCTACGAGCAGTACTTC.

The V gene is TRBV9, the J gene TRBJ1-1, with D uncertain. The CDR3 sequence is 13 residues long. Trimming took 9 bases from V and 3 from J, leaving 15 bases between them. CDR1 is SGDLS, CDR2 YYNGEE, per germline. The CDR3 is CATRRGWDTEAFF. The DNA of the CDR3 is TGTGCCACTCGGCGGGGATGGGACACTGAAGCTTTCTTT.